The clone carrying this T cell receptor (beta chain) was counted only a few times. These data originate in a study of response to subunit inactivated influenza vaccine. A single record per CDR3 protein comes from TCRdb applying MiXCR to the RT-PCR reads. Counted here are a few hundred thousand distinct CDR3 sequences, approximately 7.8% occurring once; the ten biggest clones make up about an eighth. The CDR3 is 14 residues long. The J segment lost 7 bases and the V segment lost 0 bases, leaving 8 bases of the junction unmatched. Germline V CDR1 and CDR2: DFQATT, SNEGSKA (reference sequence). Material: PBMCs from blood, obtained less than 25 months after vaccination. The chain has TRBV20-1 and TRBJ1-1; 7 nucleotides line up with TRBD1. This TCR derives from a man between 50 and 69 years old who received an inactivated influenza vaccine. The CDR3 loop is CSARDRQGVGEAFF. In DNA, the CDR3 is TGCAGTGCTAGAGATCGGCAGGGGGTTGGTGAAGCTTTCTTT.